This T cell receptor beta chain was sequenced for a study of OX40 agonist ivuxolimab in advanced cancers. Study-wide findings and caveats: More expanded clones were seen, on average, in CD8+ T cells than in CD4+. At 0.1 to 3.0 mg/kg and by week 6, CD4+ and CD8+ T cells in the blood had expanded clonally. Expansion of clones was among the lowest in partial responders at 0.1-3.0 mg/kg.

About this clone itself: What it binds is not known. This sample also contains other DNA sequences that code for the same CDR3.

This table comes from immunoSEQ multiplex PCR, and its TCRdb copy is limited to in-frame clones, with some not included. Seen here are 70,000 to 85,000 clones, about 94% observed once, and the top ten hold around 10%. Prior autoimmune disease or systemic immunosuppression barred patients. The CDR3 sequence is 15 residues long. Germline V gene lookup returns CDR1 LGHNA and CDR2 YNFKEQ. Trimming removed 3 bases from V and 3 bases from J; junction bases left unmatched: 7. The chain is built from TRBV4-2 and TRBJ2-7, with 8 bases identical to TRBD1. The specimen comprised CD4+ or CD8+ T cells sorted from blood, sampled in a trial of the OX40 agonist ivuxolimab. The sequence was collected from an adult with an advanced solid tumor such as melanoma, head and neck, liver or kidney cancer. The CDR3 nucleotides are TGTGCCAGCAGCCAGGAAGGACAGGGAAGCTACGAGCAGTACTTC. This encodes CASSQEGQGSYEQYF.